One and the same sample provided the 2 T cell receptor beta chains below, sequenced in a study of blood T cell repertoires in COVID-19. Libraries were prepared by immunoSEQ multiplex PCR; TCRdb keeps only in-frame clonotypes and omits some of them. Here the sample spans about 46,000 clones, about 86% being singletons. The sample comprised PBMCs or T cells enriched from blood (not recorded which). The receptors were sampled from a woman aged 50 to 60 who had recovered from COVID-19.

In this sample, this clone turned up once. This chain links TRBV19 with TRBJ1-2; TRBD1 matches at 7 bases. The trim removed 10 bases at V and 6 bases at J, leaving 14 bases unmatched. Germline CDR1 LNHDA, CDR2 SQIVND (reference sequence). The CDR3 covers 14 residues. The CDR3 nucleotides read TGTGCCACCAACAGGGGATTCTACCAGGATGGCTACACCTTC. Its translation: CATNRGFYQDGYTF.

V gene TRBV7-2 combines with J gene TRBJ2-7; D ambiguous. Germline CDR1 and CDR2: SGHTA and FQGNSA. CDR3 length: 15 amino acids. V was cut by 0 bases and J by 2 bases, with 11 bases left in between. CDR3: CASSLALPGTYEQYF. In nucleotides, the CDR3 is TGTGCCAGCAGCTTAGCGCTCCCAGGAACCTACGAGCAGTACTTC.